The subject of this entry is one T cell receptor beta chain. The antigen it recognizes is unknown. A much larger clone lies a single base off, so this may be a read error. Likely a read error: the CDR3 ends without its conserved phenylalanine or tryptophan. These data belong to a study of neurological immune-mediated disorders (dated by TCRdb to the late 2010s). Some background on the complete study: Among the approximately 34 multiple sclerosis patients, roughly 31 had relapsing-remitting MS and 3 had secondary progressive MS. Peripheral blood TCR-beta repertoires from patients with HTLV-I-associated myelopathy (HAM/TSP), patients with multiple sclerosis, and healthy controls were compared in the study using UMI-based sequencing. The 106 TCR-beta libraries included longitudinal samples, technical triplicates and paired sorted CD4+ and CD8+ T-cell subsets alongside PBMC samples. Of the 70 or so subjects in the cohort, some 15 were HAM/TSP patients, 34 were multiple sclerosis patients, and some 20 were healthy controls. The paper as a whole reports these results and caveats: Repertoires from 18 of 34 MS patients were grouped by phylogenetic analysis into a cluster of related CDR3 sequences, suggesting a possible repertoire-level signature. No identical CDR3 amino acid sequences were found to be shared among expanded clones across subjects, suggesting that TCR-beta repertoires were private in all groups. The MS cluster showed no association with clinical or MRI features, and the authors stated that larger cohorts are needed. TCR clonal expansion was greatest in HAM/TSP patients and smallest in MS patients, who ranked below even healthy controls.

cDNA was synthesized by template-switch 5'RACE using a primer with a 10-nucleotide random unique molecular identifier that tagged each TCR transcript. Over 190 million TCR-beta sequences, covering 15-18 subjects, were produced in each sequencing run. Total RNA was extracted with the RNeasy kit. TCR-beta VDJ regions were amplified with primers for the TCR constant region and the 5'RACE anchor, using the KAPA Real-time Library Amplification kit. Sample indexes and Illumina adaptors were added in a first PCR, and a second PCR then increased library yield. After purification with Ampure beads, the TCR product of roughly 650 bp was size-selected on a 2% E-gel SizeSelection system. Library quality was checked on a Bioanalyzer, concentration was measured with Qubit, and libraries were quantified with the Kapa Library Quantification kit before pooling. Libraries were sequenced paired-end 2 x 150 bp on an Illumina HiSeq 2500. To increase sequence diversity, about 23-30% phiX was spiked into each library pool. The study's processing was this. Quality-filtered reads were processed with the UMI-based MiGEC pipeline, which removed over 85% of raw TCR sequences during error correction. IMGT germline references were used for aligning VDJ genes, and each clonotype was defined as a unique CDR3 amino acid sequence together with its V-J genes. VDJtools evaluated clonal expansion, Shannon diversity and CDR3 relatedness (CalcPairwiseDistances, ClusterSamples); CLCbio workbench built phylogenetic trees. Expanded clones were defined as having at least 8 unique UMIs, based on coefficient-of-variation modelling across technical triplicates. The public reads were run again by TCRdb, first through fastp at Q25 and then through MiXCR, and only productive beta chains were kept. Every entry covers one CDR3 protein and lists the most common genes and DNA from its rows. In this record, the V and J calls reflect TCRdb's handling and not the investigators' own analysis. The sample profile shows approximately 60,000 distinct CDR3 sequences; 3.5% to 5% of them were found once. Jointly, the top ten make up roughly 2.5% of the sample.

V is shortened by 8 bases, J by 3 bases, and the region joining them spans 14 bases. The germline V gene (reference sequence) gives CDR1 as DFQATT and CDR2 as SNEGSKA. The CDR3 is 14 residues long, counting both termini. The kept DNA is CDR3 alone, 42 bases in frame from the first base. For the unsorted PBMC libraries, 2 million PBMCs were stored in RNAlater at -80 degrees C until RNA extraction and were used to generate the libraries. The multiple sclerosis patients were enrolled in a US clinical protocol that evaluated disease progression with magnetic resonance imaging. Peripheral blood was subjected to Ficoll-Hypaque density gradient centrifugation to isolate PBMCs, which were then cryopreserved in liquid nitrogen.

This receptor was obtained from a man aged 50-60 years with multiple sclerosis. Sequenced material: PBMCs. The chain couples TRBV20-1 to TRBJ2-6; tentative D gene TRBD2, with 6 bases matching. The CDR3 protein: CSPGRIGGANVLTY. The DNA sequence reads TGCAGTCCAGGGAGGATTGGTGGGGCCAACGTCCTGACTTAC.